The 31 T cell receptor beta chains below all came from one sample that was sequenced in a study of shared clonotypes between healthy human individuals. Generated by immunoSEQ multiplex PCR, the TCRdb table keeps only in-frame clones and is missing some. The sample has some 2 million clones; approximately 95% are singletons. The sequenced sample was naive CD4+ T cells sorted from blood. Subset meaning: CD45RA+ positively selected. The receptors were sampled from a man between 18 and 35 years old in good health.

The chain employs TRBV4-3 and TRBJ2-7; TRBD1 matches 9 bases. This CDR3 has 15 amino acids. With 3 bases clipped from V and 2 bases from J, the junction kept 5 bases outside the gene matches. Germline CDR1 LGHNA, CDR2 YSLEER. The CDR3 loop reads CASSQIQGAAYEQYF. DNA for the CDR3: TGCGCCAGCAGCCAGATACAGGGGGCCGCCTACGAGCAGTACTTC.

The chain employs TRBV28 and TRBJ1-6; D is unresolved. Trimming stripped 7 bases from V and 6 bases from J, with 16 bases between. Germline CDR1 is MDHEN and CDR2 is SYDVKM. CDR3 length: 15 amino acids. Written as DNA, the CDR3 is TGTGCCAGCACGACCGACTCAGGCTTTAATTCACCCCTCCACTTT. As protein: CASTTDSGFNSPLHF.

This clone was picked up one time. The chain couples TRBV7-2 to TRBJ2-7; 9 bases align to TRBD2. V shed 0 bases and J 6 bases; nucleotides not matched to a gene: 3. Germline-derived CDR1 and CDR2 are SGHTA and FQGNSA. This CDR3 region has 14 residues. CDR3 sequence: CASSLASGSGEQYF. In nucleotides, the CDR3 is TGTGCCAGCAGCTTAGCTAGCGGGAGCGGCGAGCAGTACTTC.

The chain recombines TRBV20-1 with TRBJ2-1; no clear D gene. Trimming pared 6 bases from V and 7 bases from J, leaving 10 bases between. Germline V gives CDR1 DFQATT, CDR2 SNEGSKA (reference sequence). This CDR3 is 11 amino acids long. CDR3 nucleotide sequence: TGCAGTGCCCTTAGAGTAAATGAGCAGTTCTTC. It yields the protein CSALRVNEQFF.

Points on this clone: Different DNA sequences within this sample yield the same CDR3. This chain uses TRBV6-5 with TRBJ2-7; TRBD1 matches at 9 bases. Germline CDR1 and CDR2: MNHEY and SVGAGI. The CDR3 runs 13 residues. The V segment lost 6 bases and the J segment 5 bases; nucleotides outside the gene matches: 5. CDR3 protein: CASSSGQGNEQYF. CDR3 sequence (DNA): TGTGCCAGCAGCTCGGGACAGGGAAACGAGCAGTACTTC.

This chain uses TRBV4-1 with TRBJ1-2; 7 bases map to TRBD1. The V gene's germline CDR1 is MGHRA and CDR2 YSYEKL. The V and J ends lost 3 bases and 11 bases, in that order; junction bases with no gene match: 12. The CDR3 contains 14 residues. This chain's CDR3 is CASSQDQPAGGYTF. CDR3 sequence (DNA): TGCGCCAGCAGCCAGGATCAGCCGGCAGGGGGTTACACCTTC.

The chain joins TRBV30 to TRBJ2-2; TRBD2 matches at 9 bases. There are 15 residues in the CDR3. J lost 5 bases, V lost 4 bases, and 8 bases had no gene match. CDR1 is GTSNPN, CDR2 SVGIG, per germline (reference sequence). CDR3 sequence (DNA): TGTGCCTGGAATGTCGCGGGAGGGTGGACCGGGGAGCTGTTTTTT. As protein: CAWNVAGGWTGELFF.

The chain recombines TRBV9 with TRBJ2-4; tentative D call: TRBD2 (6 bases). Germline V gives CDR1 SGDLS, CDR2 YYNGEE. The CDR3 is 14 amino acids. Trimming cost V 1 base and J 5 bases, with 10 bases left between them. CDR3 residues: CASSVLGGENIQYF. The CDR3 DNA reads TGTGCCAGCAGCGTACTCGGAGGGGAAAACATTCAGTACTTC.

This clone was counted between two and nine times. The same CDR3 also results from other DNA sequences found in this sample. J is TRBJ2-7 and V is TRBV7-2; tentatively, D is TRBD2 (6 bases). Trimming left V 6 bases short and J 1 base short, with 10 bases between. This CDR3 contains 13 residues. Germline loops: CDR1 SGHTA, CDR2 FQGNSA. The DNA of the CDR3 is TGTGCCAGCAGTAGGGACTTTTCCTACGAGCAGTACTTC. This codes for CASSRDFSYEQYF.

The chain links TRBV7-2 to TRBJ1-6; tentative D call: TRBD1 (6 bases). The V end was cut by 1 base, the J end by 8 bases, with 15 bases between. Looked up from germline, CDR1 is SGHTA and CDR2 is FQGNSA. This CDR3 has 16 amino acids. In DNA form, the CDR3 reads TGTGCCAGCAGCTTAGGGGGGGCAGGGTTATATTCACCCCTCCACTTT. Amino acid sequence: CASSLGGAGLYSPLHF. Based on the CDR3 plus reference TRBV7-2 and TRBJ1-6, the full variable domain is GAGVSQSPSNKVTEKGKDVELRCDPISGHTALYWYRQSLGQGLEFLIYFQGNSAPDKSGLPSDRFSAERTGGSVSTLTIQRTQQEDSAVYLCASSLGGAGLYSPLHFGNGTRLTVT.

The chain is built from TRBV9 and TRBJ2-2; the D gene is possibly TRBD2 (6 bases). The CDR3 has 13 residues. CDR1 and CDR2 (germline): SGDLS, YYNGEE. The V end was cut by 4 bases, the J end by 9 bases, with 13 bases between. CDR3 amino acids: CASSTGRGWELFF. The DNA of the CDR3 is TGTGCCAGCAGCACCGGGCGGGGCTGGGAGCTGTTTTTT.

This clone has only a few counts. In the same sample, other DNA sequences code for this CDR3. CDR3 residues: CASSLASTDTQYF. DNA for the CDR3: TGTGCCAGCAGCTTAGCTAGCACAGATACGCAGTATTTT. The V call is TRBV7-9, the J call TRBJ2-3; D gene unclear. The CDR3 totals 13 residues. V was cut by 0 bases and J by 0 bases, with 1 base left in between. Germline V gene lookup returns CDR1 SEHNR and CDR2 FQNEAQ (reference sequence).

The V and J genes are TRBV9 and TRBJ2-1; tentative D call: TRBD2 (7 bases). Germline V gene data show CDR1 as SGDLS and CDR2 as YYNGEE. The germline V and J ends were trimmed by 3 bases and 10 bases, with 20 bases remaining between them. CDR3 length: 15 amino acids. This CDR3 is CASSAGNAGAGEQFF. CDR3 nucleotides: TGTGCCAGCAGCGCGGGCAATGCGGGGGCAGGCGAGCAGTTCTTC.

This chain links TRBV6-5 with TRBJ1-1; TRBD1 aligns across 8 bases. This CDR3 is built from 14 residues. Losses at the gene ends were 6 bases for V and 8 bases for J; bases not matched to a gene: 11. Germline V gene data show CDR1 as MNHEY and CDR2 as SVGAGI. The CDR3 nucleotides are TGTGCCAGCAGAGCAAGACGACAGGGGCTAGAAGCTTTCTTT. Protein sequence: CASRARRQGLEAFF.

The V gene is TRBV5-6, the J gene TRBJ2-4, with D tentatively TRBD1 (5 bases). The CDR3 length is 14 residues. The V and J ends lost 5 bases and 9 bases respectively, with 18 bases between them. CDR1 is SGHDT and CDR2 is YYEEEE in the germline V gene. CDR3 region: CASRHGSGLSIQYF. The CDR3 DNA reads as TGTGCCAGCAGACATGGATCAGGGCTGAGCATTCAGTACTTC.

V usage is TRBV30 and J usage is TRBJ1-2; 9 positions match TRBD1. The J segment lost 7 bases and the V segment lost 6 bases, leaving 12 bases of the junction unmatched. The CDR3 length is 14 residues. Germline loops: CDR1 GTSNPN, CDR2 SVGIG (reference sequence). CDR3 amino acids: CACIKQGAGSGYTF. The CDR3, as DNA: TGTGCCTGCATCAAACAGGGGGCGGGTAGTGGCTACACCTTC.

The rearrangement uses TRBV6-5 and TRBJ2-1, with TRBD2 identical over 9 bases. V lost 2 bases, J lost 7 bases, and 6 bases stayed unmatched. The CDR3 loop spans 15 amino acids. In germline, CDR1 is MNHEY, CDR2 SVGAGI. CDR3 DNA sequence: TGTGCCAGCAGTTACGGGGCTAGCGGGAAGAATGAGCAGTTCTTC. Amino acids: CASSYGASGKNEQFF.

The J gene is TRBJ2-5, the V gene TRBV7-2, with 8 nucleotides matching TRBD2. Germline V gene sequence: CDR1 SGHTA, CDR2 FQGNSA. This CDR3 region has 19 residues. J gave up 0 bases and V 0 bases, and 12 bases lay outside the gene matches. The CDR3 bases are TGTGCCAGCAGCTTAGCGGTCGGGACTAGAGGGACGTACCAAGAGACCCAGTACTTC. Translation: CASSLAVGTRGTYQETQYF.

The chain employs TRBV4-3 and TRBJ2-3; D is unresolved. Trimming stripped 0 bases from V and 2 bases from J, with 6 bases between. The CDR3 length is 14 residues. CDR1 and CDR2 from the germline V gene are LGHNA and YSLEER. DNA for the CDR3: TGCGCCAGCAGCCAAGACCCGACCACAGATACGCAGTATTTT. Translating it yields CASSQDPTTDTQYF.

The V call is TRBV6-1, the J call TRBJ2-7; 9 nucleotides line up with TRBD1. CDR3 length: 14 residues. Germline V gene sequence: CDR1 MNHNS, CDR2 SASEGT. With 7 bases clipped from V and 3 bases from J, the junction kept 7 bases outside the gene matches. CDR3 sequence (DNA): TGTGCCAGCAAGGAGACAGGGGGTCGCTACGAGCAGTACTTC. Its translation: CASKETGGRYEQYF.

V and J are TRBV7-9 and TRBJ1-3; D is unclear. The CDR3 has 16 residues. Germline CDR1 reads SEHNR; CDR2 reads FQNEAQ (reference sequence). The V and J ends lost 2 bases and 0 bases respectively, with 11 bases between them. The CDR3 reads CASSLLGLTSGNTIYF. In DNA form, the CDR3 reads TGTGCCAGCAGCTTACTCGGCCTAACCTCTGGAAACACCATATATTTT.

V and J are TRBV2 and TRBJ1-2; D remains ambiguous. Looked up from germline, CDR1 is SNHLY and CDR2 is FYNNEI. The CDR3 covers 15 residues. Trimming took 2 bases from V and 8 from J, leaving 18 bases between them. The CDR3 loop is CASSELTDAIRGYTF. In DNA form, the CDR3 reads TGTGCCAGCAGTGAATTGACGGACGCAATCCGGGGCTACACCTTC.

The chain links TRBV11-2 to TRBJ1-1, with D possibly TRBD1 on 6 matching bases. This CDR3 is built from 14 residues. With 5 bases removed from V and 0 bases from J, the gap between germline ends came to 10 bases. In germline, CDR1 is SGHAT, CDR2 FQNNGV. CDR3 bases: TGTGCCAGCAGCCTCAGGGGATTGAACACTGAAGCTTTCTTT. Protein sequence: CASSLRGLNTEAFF. Combining the CDR3 with reference TRBV11-2 and TRBJ1-1 gives the whole variable domain EAGVAQSPRYKIIEKRQSVAFWCNPISGHATLYWYQQILGQGPKLLIQFQNNGVVDDSQLPKDRFSAERLKGVDSTLKIQPAKLEDSAVYLCASSLRGLNTEAFFGQGTRLTVV.

The chain joins TRBV11-2 to TRBJ2-3, with D tentatively TRBD2 (5 bases). The V gene's germline CDR1 is SGHAT and CDR2 FQNNGV. V was cut by 6 bases and J by 6 bases, with 10 bases left in between. The CDR3 loop spans 12 amino acids. The CDR3 DNA follows: TGTGCCAGCAGACCGGGGTCTGATACGCAGTATTTT. Translation: CASRPGSDTQYF.

This chain links TRBV5-1 with TRBJ1-4; maybe TRBD1 (6 bases). The CDR3 consists of 15 residues. CDR1 SGHRS and CDR2 YFSETQ come from the germline V gene. Trimming cost V 6 bases and J 8 bases, with 20 bases left between them. The CDR3 sequence: CASNTEGGIGEKLFF. In DNA form, the CDR3 reads TGCGCCAGCAACACCGAAGGGGGGATCGGGGAAAAACTGTTTTTT. The complete variable domain, with remaining parts taken from reference TRBV5-1 and TRBJ1-4, reads KAGVTQTPRYLIKTRGQQVTLSCSPISGHRSVSWYQQTPGQGLQFLFEYFSETQRNKGNFPGRFSGRQFSNSRSEMNVSTLELGDSALYLCASNTEGGIGEKLFFGSGTQLSVL.

The J gene is TRBJ2-5, the V gene TRBV5-6; D is perhaps TRBD1 or TRBD2 (5 bases each). Germline V CDR1 and CDR2: SGHDT, YYEEEE. The CDR3 sequence is 14 residues long. The V gene lost 6 bases and the J gene lost 5 bases, with 17 bases spanning the gap. CDR3 in amino acids: CASNWLGDRETQYF. CDR3 in DNA: TGTGCCAGCAACTGGTTGGGGGATCGGGAGACCCAGTACTTC.

The chain couples TRBV5-1 to TRBJ2-3; D may match TRBD1 or TRBD2 (5 bases each). Trimming left V 4 bases short and J 2 bases short, with 14 bases between. The CDR3 has 15 amino acids. CDR1 SGHRS and CDR2 YFSETQ come from the germline V gene. The CDR3 here is CASSTGTLATDTQYF. The DNA of the CDR3 is TGCGCCAGCAGCACCGGGACCCTAGCCACAGATACGCAGTATTTT.

The CDR3 loop is CASSHITSGRPYEQYF. The DNA of the CDR3 is TGTGCCAGCAGCCACATCACTAGCGGGAGACCCTACGAGCAGTACTTC. The J gene is TRBJ2-7, the V gene TRBV7-2; 11 nucleotides line up with TRBD2. CDR1 and CDR2 (germline): SGHTA, FQGNSA. J lost 2 bases, V lost 5 bases, and 8 bases had no gene match. This CDR3 is built from 16 residues.

CDR3 amino acids: CASVPVGSRRHNEQFF. For the CDR3, the DNA is TGTGCCAGCGTCCCGGTCGGGAGTCGAAGGCACAATGAGCAGTTCTTC. The V call is TRBV21-1, the J call TRBJ2-1; the listed D gene, TRBD2, was not tested against the DNA. TRBV21-1 is termed a pseudogene. CDR3 size: 16 residues.

The gene calls are TRBV30 and TRBJ1-4; tentatively, D is TRBD1 (5 bases). The CDR3 is 14 amino acids. V shed 5 bases and J shed 5 bases, with 15 bases lying between them. Germline V gene sequence: CDR1 GTSNPN, CDR2 SVGIG (reference sequence). The DNA of the CDR3 is TGTGCCTGGGGCCGGGGGGACGGGAATGAAAAACTGTTTTTT. Translated: CAWGRGDGNEKLFF. The full variable domain, with the rest looked up from reference TRBV30 and TRBJ1-4, is SQTIHQWPATLVQPVGSPLSLECTVEGTSNPNLYWYRQAAGRGLQLLFYSVGIGQISSEVPQNLSASRPQDRQFILSSKKLLLSDSGFYLCAWGRGDGNEKLFFGSGTQLSVL.

J is TRBJ1-2 and V is TRBV6-5, with TRBD1 matching 8 bases. V lost 3 bases to trimming and J lost 7 bases; unmatched junction nucleotides: 13. CDR1 and CDR2 (germline): MNHEY, SVGAGI. The CDR3 loop spans 16 amino acids. DNA of the CDR3: TGTGCCAGCAGTTATAACGCCGGGACAGGCGACTTTGGCTACACCTTC. It yields the protein CASSYNAGTGDFGYTF.